Presented here are 22 T cell receptor beta chains from one specimen sequenced in a study. Treg sorting used a CD4+CD25+CD127-/low gate. TCRdb itself ran the 5' RACE reads through MiXCR, one entry per CDR3 protein. The sample gives about 57,000 distinct CDR3 sequences, about 28% of which show up once; 2% to 2.5% is in the top ten. The sequencing sample was made of tumor-infiltrating Tregs sorted from the breast tumor. The receptors shown here come from a female donor with breast cancer.

This clonotype was counted ten times or more. An end of the junction differs from the germline gene, which may be a read error. The V and J genes are TRBV3-1 and TRBJ2-3; 12 positions agree with TRBD2. This CDR3 is built from 15 residues. CDR1 and CDR2 from the germline V gene are LGHDT and YNNKEL (reference sequence). CDR3 protein: CASSQLAGGPDTQYF. The CDR3 DNA sequence: TGCGCCAGCAGCCAGCTAGCGGGGGGGCCAGATACGCAGTATTTT.

Worth noting for this clonotype: An end of the junction differs from the germline gene, which may be a read error. The V call is TRBV7-6, the J call TRBJ2-5; weak D call: TRBD2 (5 bases). The CDR3 contains 14 residues. Germline CDR1 is SGHVS and CDR2 is FNYEAQ. CDR3 amino acids: CASSLSGYQEPQYF. The CDR3 coding sequence is TGTGCCAGCAGCTTATCGGGGTACCAAGAGCCCCAGTACTTC.

The chain has TRBV20-1 and TRBJ2-5; D gene ambiguous. CDR1 is DFQATT and CDR2 is SNEGSKA in the germline V gene (reference sequence). This CDR3 has 12 amino acids. Trimming pared 5 bases from V and 1 base from J, leaving 8 bases between. CDR3 region: CSADVRQETQYF. The CDR3, as DNA: TGCAGTGCTGACGTTCGCCAAGAGACCCAGTACTTC.

This clonotype is judged medium-sized (0.01 to 0.1%). The V and J genes are TRBV7-3 and TRBJ2-2; D is possibly TRBD2 (5 bases). The CDR3 covers 14 residues. The V end lost 6 bases, the J end lost 0 bases, and 8 bases lay between the germline ends. Per germline, CDR1 SGHTA and CDR2 FQGTGA. CDR3 sequence reads: CASSLDSNTGELFF. The CDR3 coding sequence is TGTGCCAGCAGTTTGGACTCGAACACCGGGGAGCTGTTTTTT.

The chain uses TRBV5-1 and TRBJ1-2; D uncertain. This CDR3 contains 14 residues. Germline CDR1 is SGHRS and CDR2 is YFSETQ. V was shortened by 3 bases and J by 4 bases, with 13 bases between the two germline ends. The DNA for the CDR3 is TGCGCCAGCAGCTATGACGGACTCGCCTATGGCTACACCTTC. Protein sequence: CASSYDGLAYGYTF.

The sample holds many counts of this clonotype. The J gene is TRBJ2-1, the V gene TRBV7-9; D unresolved. CDR1 and CDR2 (germline): SEHNR, FQNEAQ (reference sequence). Between the trimmed V and J ends, which lost 4 bases and 4 bases, there was a span of 2 bases. The CDR3 contains 11 residues. The CDR3 region has the DNA TGTGCCAGCAGCTATTACAATGAGCAGTTCTTC. Translation: CASSYYNEQFF.

The chain joins TRBV7-2 to TRBJ1-1; D gene ambiguous. There are 15 residues in the CDR3. Germline V lookup: CDR1 SGHTA, CDR2 FQGNSA. V was clipped by 5 bases and J by 1 base, with 14 bases between them. CDR3 bases: TGTGCCAGCAGCCGCGACCCCCCGGGGAACACTGAAGCTTTCTTT. Protein sequence: CASSRDPPGNTEAFF.

V gene TRBV2 combines with J gene TRBJ2-3; D gene ambiguous. Trimming removed 8 bases from V and 5 bases from J, with 11 bases in between. This CDR3 contains 12 residues. Germline V gene sequence: CDR1 SNHLY, CDR2 FYNNEI. The CDR3 here is CASQGVVDTQYF. CDR3 DNA: TGTGCCAGCCAAGGCGTGGTAGATACGCAGTATTTT.

The chain uses TRBV25-1 and TRBJ2-7; 10 nucleotides line up with TRBD2. The CDR3 is made up of 14 amino acids. CDR1 and CDR2 from the germline V gene are MGHDK and SYGVNS. V shed 3 bases and J 4 bases; nucleotides not matched to a gene: 3. The CDR3: CASSEERGGYEQYF. The CDR3 DNA reads as TGTGCCAGCAGTGAGGAGCGGGGGGGGTACGAGCAGTACTTC.

The genes are TRBV20-1 and TRBJ2-5; D gene uncertain. Germline-derived CDR1 and CDR2 are DFQATT and SNEGSKA (reference sequence). V was shortened by 6 bases and J by 4 bases, with 9 bases between the two germline ends. The CDR3 has 11 amino acids. In DNA form, the CDR3 reads TGCAGTGCCGGGCGCCCAGAGACCCAGTACTTC. Protein: CSAGRPETQYF.

The chain uses TRBV20-1 and TRBJ2-5; TRBD2 is a possible D gene (5 bases). The CDR3 loop spans 15 amino acids. V lost 0 bases and J lost 7, with 18 bases in between. Germline CDR1 reads DFQATT; CDR2 reads SNEGSKA (reference sequence). The CDR3: CSARDTAPPGMTQYF. In DNA, the CDR3 is TGCAGTGCTAGAGATACGGCTCCCCCGGGAATGACCCAGTACTTC.

Concerning this clonotype: Given the absence of the conserved phenylalanine or tryptophan at the CDR3 end, a read error is likely. V and J are TRBV4-2 and TRBJ2-7; D is possibly TRBD1 (6 bases). Germline CDR1 and CDR2: LGHNA and YNFKEQ. The CDR3 covers 15 residues. Written as DNA, the CDR3 is TGTGCCGGCAGCCATGAAGGGGGTCAGGTTTACGAGCAGTACTCC. Encoded protein: CAGSHEGGQVYEQYS.

V usage is TRBV5-6 and J usage is TRBJ1-2; D gene uncertain. Germline CDR1 SGHDT, CDR2 YYEEEE. The CDR3 extends over 13 amino acids. V was cut by 2 bases and J by 4 bases, with 9 bases left in between. The CDR3 region has the DNA TGTGCCAGCAGCTTTGAGAGGGCCTATGGCTACACCTTC. Translated: CASSFERAYGYTF.

This clonotype was counted only a few times. The V call is TRBV29-1, the J call TRBJ1-1, with no clear D. The germline V gene has CDR1 SQVTM and CDR2 ANQGSEA. The CDR3 has 14 amino acids. V lost 4 bases and J 2 bases, leaving 14 bases between the germline ends. The CDR3 bases are TGCAGCGTTGCGGGTGCCCGGAGAAACACTGAAGCTTTCTTT. It specifies CSVAGARRNTEAFF.

The chain has TRBV7-9 and TRBJ2-7, with 12 bases matching TRBD2. The CDR3 is 16 amino acids. The junction had 8 bases not matched to a gene; V was cut back by 2 bases and J by 6 bases. CDR1 and CDR2 (germline): SEHNR, FQNEAQ (reference sequence). The CDR3 sequence: CASSLRLAGAEPEQYF. DNA for the CDR3: TGTGCCAGCAGCTTACGACTAGCGGGAGCGGAGCCCGAGCAGTACTTC. The complete variable domain, with remaining parts taken from reference TRBV7-9 and TRBJ2-7, reads DTGVSQNPRHKITKRGQNVTFRCDPISEHNRLYWYRQTLGQGPEFLTYFQNEAQLEKSRLLSDRFSAERPKGSFSTLEIQRTEQGDSAMYLCASSLRLAGAEPEQYFGPGTRLTVT.

In this sample, this clonotype turned up a few times. V is TRBV5-1 and J is TRBJ1-4; no clear D. CDR1 and CDR2 from the germline V gene are SGHRS and YFSETQ. V lost 4 bases to trimming and J lost 8 bases, with 9 bases between them. This CDR3 has 12 residues. The CDR3 bases are TGCGCCAGCAGCAGTACGGGCGAAAAACTGTTTTTT. It codes for CASSSTGEKLFF.

With regard to this clonotype: This may be a read error: a much more frequent sequence differs by one nucleotide. The chain combines TRBV7-3 with TRBJ2-3, with TRBD2 identical over 8 bases. Per the germline V gene, CDR1 is SGHTA and CDR2 is FQGTGA. V lost 5 bases and J lost 3; bases outside the gene matches: 10. This CDR3 region has 16 residues. Here the CDR3 reads CASSKTNGRGTDTQYF. The CDR3 coding sequence is TGTGCCAGCAGCAAGACTAACGGGAGGGGAACAGATACGCAGTATTTT. Supplemented by reference TRBV7-3 and TRBJ2-3, the full variable domain reads GAGVSQTPSNKVTEKGKYVELRCDPISGHTALYWYRQSLGQGPEFLIYFQGTGAADDSGLPNDRFFAVRPEGSVSTLKIQRTERGDSAVYLCASSKTNGRGTDTQYFGPGTRLTVL.

About this clonotype itself: Possible read error: a much larger clone is one base away. V and J are TRBV5-1 and TRBJ2-2, with 8 nucleotides matching TRBD2. The germline V gene encodes CDR1 SGHRS and CDR2 YFSETQ. The CDR3 runs to 14 residues. V gave up 4 bases and J gave up 6 bases; unmatched junction bases: 5. CDR3 protein: CASSIAAGAGELFF. The DNA for the CDR3 is TGCGCCAGCAGCATAGCAGCGGGGGCCGGGGAGCTGTTTTTT.

This clonotype appeared a few times. J is TRBJ1-1 and V is TRBV12-3 or TRBV12-4; the D is unclear. V was clipped by 3 bases and J by 0 bases, with 8 bases between them. CDR3 length equals 14 residues. CDR3 nucleotide sequence: TGTGCCAGCAGTTTGGAGACAATGAACACTGAAGCTTTCTTT. Protein sequence: CASSLETMNTEAFF.

This clonotype was counted once. At one end, the junction sequence differs from germline, possibly due to a read error. This chain uses TRBV9 with TRBJ2-7, with 7 bases matching TRBD1. Germline CDR1 reads SGDLS; CDR2 reads YYNGEE. There are 12 residues in the CDR3. The CDR3 DNA reads as TGTGCCAGCAGCCCACGACAGGGTGAGCAGGACTTC. Its protein is CASSPRQGEQDF.

V is TRBV12-3 or TRBV12-4 and J is TRBJ2-2; D gene ambiguous. The CDR3 contains 14 residues. Trimming took 3 bases from V and 3 from J, leaving 8 bases between them. The DNA for the CDR3 is TGTGCCAGCAGTTTTAACACTTACACCGGGGAGCTGTTTTTT. The encoded protein is CASSFNTYTGELFF.

The chain combines TRBV6-1 with TRBJ1-1, with 11 nucleotides matching TRBD1. The J segment lost 6 bases and the V segment lost 7 bases, leaving 10 bases of the junction unmatched. The CDR3 sequence is 15 residues long. Looked up from germline, CDR1 is MNHNS and CDR2 is SASEGT. DNA of the CDR3: TGTGCCAGCACCCGGACAGGGGGCGCAATGGCTGAAGCTTTCTTT. Its translation is CASTRTGGAMAEAFF.